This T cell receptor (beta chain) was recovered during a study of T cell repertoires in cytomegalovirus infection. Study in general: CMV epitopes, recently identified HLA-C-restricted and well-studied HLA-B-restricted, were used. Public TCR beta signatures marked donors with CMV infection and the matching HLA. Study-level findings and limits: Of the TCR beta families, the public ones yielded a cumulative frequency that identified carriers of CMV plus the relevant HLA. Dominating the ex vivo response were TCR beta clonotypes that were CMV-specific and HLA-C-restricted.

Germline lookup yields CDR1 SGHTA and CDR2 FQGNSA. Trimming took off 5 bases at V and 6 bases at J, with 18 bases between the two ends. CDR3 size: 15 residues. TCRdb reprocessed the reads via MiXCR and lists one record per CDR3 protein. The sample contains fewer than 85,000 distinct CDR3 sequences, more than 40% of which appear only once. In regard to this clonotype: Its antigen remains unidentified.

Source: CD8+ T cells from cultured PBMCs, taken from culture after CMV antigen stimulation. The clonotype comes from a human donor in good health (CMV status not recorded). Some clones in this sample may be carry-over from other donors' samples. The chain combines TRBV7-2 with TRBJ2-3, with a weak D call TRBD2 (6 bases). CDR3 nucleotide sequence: TGTGCCAGCAGCCCACGGGACTGGAGGCGGGATACGCAGTATTTT. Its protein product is CASSPRDWRRDTQYF.